This T cell receptor beta chain was recorded in a study of CD8+ T cells in alopecia areata. Study information: Scoring treated patients' severity relied on the percentage of scalp area affected.

Once RNA had been extracted, it was reverse transcribed into cDNA to act as the sequencing template. Some clones are missing from TCRdb's copy, which holds only in-frame ones; the method was immunoSEQ multiplex PCR. The profile shows roughly 220,000 clones, approximately 70% of them singletons. The treatment was: oral pan-JAK inhibitor, 5-10 mg twice daily. Peripheral blood and lesional scalp punch biopsies came from alopecia areata patients. This clone occurred a few times. Trimming removed 4 bases from V and 2 bases from J, with 18 bases in between. Looked up from germline, CDR1 is SGHDN and CDR2 is FVKESK. The CDR3 is made up of 16 amino acids.

The TCR was taken from a human donor with alopecia areata. This sample comprised CD4+ T cells sorted from blood, obtained at approximately week 45, from a patient treated with tofacitinib. V usage is TRBV14 and J usage is TRBJ2-7; tentative D call: TRBD2 (6 bases). The CDR3: CASSPSAGLPPYEQYF. CDR3 DNA sequence: TGTGCCAGCAGCCCTAGCGCGGGACTCCCCCCCTACGAGCAGTACTTC.